Detailed here is one TCR beta chain. Per the germline V gene, CDR1 is LGHDT and CDR2 is YNNKEL (reference sequence). This CDR3 is built from 14 residues. The V gene lost 4 bases and the J gene lost 5 bases, with 14 bases spanning the gap. The data were obtained in a study of blood T cell repertoires in COVID-19. Background on the study: Acute-phase and convalescent COVID-19 samples originated in the United States, Italy and Spain.

The method was immunoSEQ multiplex PCR; TCRdb's version includes in-frame clones alone and lacks a portion of them. This table holds just over 70,000 clones, roughly 89% found once. The sequence came from a human donor in a cohort sampled during active COVID-19. The sample consisted of peripheral blood. V gene TRBV3-1 (or the pseudogene TRBV3-2) combines with J gene TRBJ1-2; no clear D. The CDR3 DNA reads TGTGCCAGCAGCCTTCTCACAGAAACTTATGGCTACACCTTC. Translation gives CASSLLTETYGYTF.